The 13 T cell receptor beta chains in this list originate from one sample, sequenced in a study of post-analysis software for immune sequencing data (dated by TCRdb to the mid-2010s). Receptor libraries were prepared by PCR. TCRdb names Illumina HiSeq 2500 as the instrument used. To reduce PCR and sequencing biases, unique molecular identifiers were incorporated into the TCR beta cDNA libraries. TCRdb reprocessed the public reads (quality trimming at Q25 with fastp, clone calling with MiXCR) and kept in-frame beta chains. Duplicate CDR3 protein sequences are folded into a single record with the most common DNA and genes. The sample has 750,000 to 950,000 distinct CDR3 sequences on record, about 53% of them singletons. The ten largest clones take up approximately 4.5% of the sample. The antigens these receptors bind are not known. Beyond this particular receptor, the publication reports: Significantly higher frequencies in patients than in controls were found for five or six TRBV segments, including TRBV5-6, TRBV5-1 and TRBV20-1.

The specimen was blood. The origin of the receptors is a girl aged 10-17 years with multiple sclerosis.

The chain carries TRBV6-4 and TRBJ2-3; no clear D. The CDR3 totals 13 residues. Germline lookup yields CDR1 MRHNA and CDR2 SNTAGT. V gave up 2 bases and J gave up 2 bases, with 5 bases separating them. The CDR3 DNA reads TGTGCCAGCAGTGACGTTACCACAGATACGCAGTATTTT. This sequence encodes CASSDVTTDTQYF.

The V and J genes are TRBV7-2 and TRBJ1-6, with no clear D. Trimming took off 2 bases at V and 9 bases at J, with 8 bases between the two ends. Germline CDR1 and CDR2: SGHTA and FQGNSA. CDR3 length equals 13 residues. Here the CDR3 reads CASSLHSSSPLHF. CDR3 DNA: TGTGCCAGCAGCTTACACAGCAGTTCACCCCTCCACTTT.

The V call is TRBV10-3, the J call TRBJ2-4; 7 positions match TRBD2. The DNA end lines up better with TRBJ2-7; the J call may be wrong. Germline V gene sequence: CDR1 ENHRY, CDR2 SYGVKD. The CDR3 length is 13 residues. The CDR3 here is CAIQTGERGEQYF. For the CDR3, the DNA is TGTGCCATCCAGACGGGGGAGCGGGGCGAGCAGTACTTC.

This clonotype has only a few counts. The rearrangement joins TRBV5-1 to TRBJ2-7, with 7 nucleotides matching TRBD1. V was pared by 5 bases and J by 2 bases, with 10 bases of the junction left unmatched. Germline-derived CDR1 and CDR2 are SGHRS and YFSETQ. CDR3 length: 15 residues. CDR3 nucleotide sequence: TGCGCCAGCAGTACCTCAGGACAGGACACCTACGAGCAGTACTTC. This sequence encodes CASSTSGQDTYEQYF.

V gene TRBV10-3 combines with J gene TRBJ1-6, with D tentatively TRBD1 (6 bases). CDR1 and CDR2 (germline): ENHRY, SYGVKD. V shed 10 bases and J shed 0 bases, with 19 bases lying between them. The CDR3 has 17 amino acids. In DNA form, the CDR3 reads TGTGCCACCCTCCTGGACAGAAGTAGCTCCTATAATTCACCCCTCCACTTT. The encoded protein is CATLLDRSSSYNSPLHF.

This clonotype occurred once. The rearrangement uses TRBV20-1 and TRBJ2-3; 9 bases are a match to TRBD1. The CDR3 spans 16 residues. Germline V lookup: CDR1 DFQATT, CDR2 SNEGSKA (reference sequence). Trimming removed 3 bases from V and 1 base from J; junction bases left unmatched: 8. As DNA, the CDR3 is TGCAGTGCTAGCCCCATACAGGGGGCGCGCACAGATACGCAGTATTTT. It codes for CSASPIQGARTDTQYF.

This clonotype was detected only a few times. This chain links TRBV25-1 with TRBJ2-3, with 9 nucleotides matching TRBD2. The germline gives CDR1 MGHDK, CDR2 SYGVNS. This CDR3 spans 17 amino acids. V lost 1 base, J lost 1 base, and 6 bases stayed unmatched. The CDR3 DNA is TGTGCCAGCAGTGAATTCGGTAGCGGGGGACGCACAGATACGCAGTATTTT. Translating it yields CASSEFGSGGRTDTQYF.

V and J are TRBV20-1 and TRBJ2-3, with D perhaps TRBD2 (6 bases). Germline-derived CDR1 and CDR2 are DFQATT and SNEGSKA (reference sequence). V was clipped by 1 base and J by 4 bases, with 9 bases between them. The CDR3 runs 13 residues. This CDR3 is CSARGLVPDTQYF. The CDR3 DNA reads TGCAGTGCTAGAGGACTAGTCCCAGATACGCAGTATTTT.

The rearrangement uses TRBV7-9 and TRBJ1-1, with 7 bases fitting TRBD1. Germline V CDR1 and CDR2: SEHNR, FQNEAQ (reference sequence). Germline trimming cut 5 bases from V and 3 bases from J; bases unmatched to any gene: 3. This CDR3 region has 13 residues. CDR3 nucleotides: TGTGCCAGCAGCGGGGGACAGTACACTGAAGCTTTCTTT. It codes for CASSGGQYTEAFF. Supplemented by reference TRBV7-9 and TRBJ1-1, the full variable domain reads DTGVSQNPRHKITKRGQNVTFRCDPISEHNRLYWYRQTLGQGPEFLTYFQNEAQLEKSRLLSDRFSAERPKGSFSTLEIQRTEQGDSAMYLCASSGGQYTEAFFGQGTRLTVV.

This clonotype has just a few counts. The V call is TRBV20-1, the J call TRBJ2-5; 7 nucleotides line up with TRBD1. In germline, CDR1 is DFQATT, CDR2 SNEGSKA (reference sequence). CDR3 length: 13 amino acids. V lost 6 bases to trimming and J lost 1 base; unmatched junction nucleotides: 5. CDR3 DNA sequence: TGCAGTGCCCGAGGGGGCTCCCAAGAGACCCAGTACTTC. Translating it yields CSARGGSQETQYF.

This chain connects TRBV6-4 to TRBJ2-7; TRBD1 might be the D (6 bases). Germline CDR1 MRHNA, CDR2 SNTAGT. V lost 2 bases and J 0 bases, leaving 11 bases between the germline ends. The CDR3 has 15 amino acids. CDR3 residues: CASSDHREASYEQYF. The CDR3 nucleotides are TGTGCCAGCAGTGACCACAGGGAAGCCTCCTACGAGCAGTACTTC.

This clonotype was observed a few times. V is TRBV4-1 and J is TRBJ2-4, with TRBD2 matching over 8 bases. Germline V lookup: CDR1 MGHRA, CDR2 YSYEKL. The trim removed 1 base at V and 1 base at J, leaving 6 bases unmatched. The CDR3 is 17 amino acids. CDR3 nucleotide sequence: TGCGCCAGCAGCCAAGTCGGTTCGGGGGGGGCCAAAAACATTCAGTACTTC. Protein product: CASSQVGSGGAKNIQYF.

The chain has TRBV28 and TRBJ2-7, with D perhaps matching TRBD1 (5 bases). Germline CDR1 is MDHEN and CDR2 is SYDVKM. The CDR3 length is 13 residues. Trimming removed 1 base at V and 6 bases at J, with 10 bases between. The CDR3, as DNA: TGTGCCAGCAGTTTATTAGGGGTCATCGAGCAGTACTTC. This codes for CASSLLGVIEQYF.